These T cell receptor beta chains were read from a single sample in a study of STAT3 mutations in large granular lymphocyte leukemia. The table came from immunoSEQ multiplex PCR; TCRdb's copy has only in-frame clones and leaves some out. The sample has roughly 13,000 clones, more than 90% seen once. The specimen was peripheral blood mononuclear cells. The receptors were gathered from a man between 35 and 55 years old with T-cell large granular lymphocyte leukemia. Some clones in this sample may be carry-over from other donors' samples. CDR3s include the opening cysteine and the closing phenylalanine or tryptophan. The order of the fields is J gene, D gene, clone size, V gene, CDR3 protein, CDR3 DNA. D genes are given only for firm matches. Clone size is given for some rows only: seen once, a few or many times, or a class if the clone is expanded.

J: TRBJ2-7
D: .
size: .
V: TRBV27
CDR3: CASRERDSYEQYF
DNA: TGTGCCAGCAGGGAGAGGGACTCCTACGAGCAGTACTTC

J: TRBJ1-6
D: .
size: .
V: TRBV6-5
CDR3: CASSYFEDSPLHF
DNA: TGTGCCAGCAGTTACTTCGAAGATTCACCCCTCCACTTT

J: TRBJ1-3
D: TRBD1
size: .
V: TRBV6-1
CDR3: CASSGRTGLSSGNTIYF
DNA: TGTGCCAGCAGTGGTAGGACAGGGTTAAGCTCTGGAAACACCATATATTTT

J: TRBJ2-2
D: .
size: .
V: TRBV7-7
CDR3: CASSFPTGELFF
DNA: TGTGCCAGCAGCTTTCCCACCGGGGAGCTGTTTTTT

J: TRBJ1-1
D: .
size: once
V: TRBV29-1
CDR3: CSVGGVMNTEAFF
DNA: TGCAGCGTTGGGGGGGTTATGAACACTGAAGCTTTCTTT

J: TRBJ2-7
D: .
size: .
V: TRBV7-2
CDR3: CASSYTGTGSYEQYF
DNA: TGTGCCAGCAGCTATACCGGGACGGGCTCCTACGAGCAGTACTTC

J: TRBJ2-2
D: .
size: .
V: TRBV5-4
CDR3: CASSLGGGAGTGELFF
DNA: TGTGCCAGCAGCCTAGGAGGGGGCGCCGGCACCGGGGAGCTGTTTTTT

J: TRBJ2-3
D: .
size: .
V: TRBV10-1
CDR3: CAVGGPGDTQYF
DNA: TGCGCCGTGGGGGGGCCTGGAGATACGCAGTATTTT

J: TRBJ1-1
D: .
size: .
V: TRBV7-9
CDR3: CASSPGDWNTEAFF
DNA: TGTGCCAGCAGCCCGGGGGATTGGAACACTGAAGCTTTCTTT

J: TRBJ2-7
D: .
size: once
V: TRBV7-2
CDR3: CASSFRGSPYEQYF
DNA: TGTGCCAGCAGCTTCAGGGGCTCCCCCTACGAGCAGTACTTC

J: TRBJ1-4
D: .
size: .
V: TRBV27
CDR3: CASSLSGTLEKLFF
DNA: TGTGCCAGCAGTTTATCAGGGACCCTCGAAAAACTGTTTTTT

J: TRBJ2-4
D: .
size: .
V: TRBV29-1
CDR3: CSAFRETKGNIQYF
DNA: TGCAGCGCTTTCCGGGAGACCAAAGGGAACATTCAGTACTTC

J: TRBJ1-2
D: TRBD1
size: once
V: TRBV29-1
CDR3: CSASASSRGHGYTF
DNA: TGCAGCGCTTCGGCTTCCTCCAGGGGGCATGGCTACACCTTC

J: TRBJ2-7
D: .
size: .
V: TRBV19
CDR3: CASSISPHLSGSAYEQYF
DNA: TGTGCCAGTAGTATATCTCCCCACCTTTCAGGTTCAGCCTACGAGCAGTACTTC

J: TRBJ1-6
D: .
size: few
V: TRBV6-5
CDR3: CASSYFGGGDNSPLHF
DNA: TGTGCCAGCAGTTACTTCGGGGGGGGTGATAATTCACCCCTCCACTTT

J: TRBJ2-5
D: .
size: .
V: TRBV4-3
CDR3: CASSQGRVRTQYF
DNA: TGCGCCAGCAGCCAGGGCAGGGTTAGGACCCAGTACTTC

J: TRBJ1-4
D: .
size: .
V: TRBV4-3
CDR3: CASSQSYLGAGNEKLFF
DNA: TGCGCCAGCAGCCAGTCCTATCTAGGGGCAGGTAATGAAAAACTGTTTTTT

J: TRBJ2-1
D: .
size: .
V: TRBV7-3
CDR3: CASSLDSSYNEQFF
DNA: TGTGCCAGCAGTCTTGACTCGTCCTACAATGAGCAGTTCTTC

J: TRBJ2-3
D: TRBD2
size: once
V: TRBV6-1
CDR3: CASISSGGADTQYF
DNA: TGTGCCAGCATCTCTAGCGGGGGGGCAGATACGCAGTATTTT

J: TRBJ2-7
D: TRBD1
size: .
V: TRBV9
CDR3: CASSPGQSYEQYF
DNA: TGTGCCAGCAGCCCGGGACAGTCCTACGAGCAGTACTTC

J: TRBJ2-7
D: TRBD1
size: .
V: TRBV7-2
CDR3: CASSIGQGSYEQYF
DNA: TGTGCCAGCAGCATCGGACAGGGATCCTACGAGCAGTACTTC

J: TRBJ2-7
D: TRBD2
size: .
V: TRBV5-1
CDR3: CASSLAGGNYEQYF
DNA: TGCGCCAGCAGCTTGGCGGGAGGGAACTACGAGCAGTACTTC

J: TRBJ1-1
D: .
size: once
V: TRBV6-5
CDR3: CASSSTNIVEAFF
DNA: TGTGCCAGCAGTTCGACTAACATCGTAGAAGCTTTCTTT

J: TRBJ1-4
D: .
size: .
V: TRBV18
CDR3: CASSRDPNEKLFF
DNA: TGTGCCAGCTCAAGGGACCCCAATGAAAAACTGTTTTTT

J: TRBJ2-7
D: TRBD1
size: few
V: TRBV29-1
CDR3: CSVVPGQGGYEQYF
DNA: TGCAGCGTTGTCCCGGGACAGGGTGGCTACGAGCAGTACTTC

J: TRBJ2-5
D: TRBD1
size: once
V: TRBV5-1
CDR3: CASSSGQGEETQYF
DNA: TGCGCCAGCAGCTCTGGACAGGGAGAAGAGACCCAGTACTTC

J: TRBJ2-3
D: TRBD2
size: .
V: TRBV7-9
CDR3: CASSPIAGRNTQYF
DNA: TGTGCCAGCAGCCCCATAGCGGGGAGGAATACGCAGTATTTT

J: TRBJ1-2
D: TRBD1
size: .
V: TRBV19
CDR3: CASSPGQGSYGYTF
DNA: TGTGCCAGTAGCCCCGGACAGGGAAGCTATGGCTACACCTTC

J: TRBJ1-2
D: TRBD1
size: .
V: TRBV6-5
CDR3: CASSYLTGNGYTF
DNA: TGTGCCAGCAGTTACTTGACAGGGAATGGCTACACCTTC

J: TRBJ2-2
D: .
size: .
V: TRBV4-1
CDR3: CASSPPLGLGELFF
DNA: TGCGCCAGCAGCCCCCCTTTAGGGCTCGGGGAGCTGTTTTTT

J: TRBJ2-7
D: TRBD1
size: .
V: TRBV5-5
CDR3: CASSLGTGGNYEQYF
DNA: TGTGCCAGCAGCTTAGGTACAGGGGGCAATTACGAGCAGTACTTC

J: TRBJ2-7
D: TRBD1
size: once
V: TRBV7-3
CDR3: CASSTRQGAYEQYF
DNA: TGTGCCAGCAGCACCAGACAGGGGGCCTACGAGCAGTACTTC